The 11 T cell receptor beta chains reported below all come from one sample, sequenced in a study of graft-versus-host responses after intestinal transplantation. Stimulators, roughly 200,000 irradiated and violet-dye-labeled cells, were plated with roughly 200,000 CFSE-labeled responder cells. Sequenced by immunoSEQ multiplex PCR; TCRdb stores in-frame clones only, minus some. The table includes roughly 14,000 clones, more than 25% detected once. Sequencing was performed on alloreactive CD8+ T cells from a mixed lymphocyte reaction culture, taken before intestinal transplant. The subset was: CFSE-low proliferating T cells sorted from roughly six-day pre-transplant mixed lymphocyte reaction (GvH or HvG direction). The receptors come from a human patient who received an intestinal transplant.

The sample holds a few counts of this clone. The rearrangement joins TRBV19 to TRBJ1-1; TRBD1 matches at 9 bases. The J segment lost 4 bases and the V segment lost 1 base, leaving 4 bases of the junction unmatched. This CDR3 contains 15 residues. Germline V gene data show CDR1 as LNHDA and CDR2 as SQIVND (reference sequence). In DNA form, the CDR3 reads TGTGCCAGTAGTATAGGGACAGGGGCCATCACTGAAGCTTTCTTT. Protein sequence: CASSIGTGAITEAFF.

The chain links TRBV11-2 to TRBJ2-2, with TRBD1 matching over 7 bases. The CDR3 sequence is 17 residues long. V lost 3 bases and J lost 2; bases outside the gene matches: 9. Germline CDR1 is SGHAT and CDR2 is FQNNGV. The CDR3 protein is CASSFLSGQSNTGELFF. CDR3 bases: TGTGCCAGCAGCTTTCTATCGGGACAGTCAAACACCGGGGAGCTGTTTTTT.

V is TRBV10-3 and J is TRBJ2-2; perhaps TRBD1 as D (6 bases). Germline CDR1 ENHRY, CDR2 SYGVKD. The CDR3 spans 12 residues. V lost 5 bases and J 6 bases, leaving 7 bases between the germline ends. The DNA of the CDR3 is TGTGCCATCAGTAGGACAGCCGGGGAGCTGTTTTTT. Translated: CAISRTAGELFF.

The V gene is TRBV5-6, the J gene TRBJ2-7; D ambiguous. CDR3 length: 14 amino acids. V was shortened by 1 base and J by 1 base, with 9 bases between the two germline ends. CDR1 is SGHDT, CDR2 YYEEEE, per germline. The CDR3 region is CASSLSYGSYEQYF. The CDR3 DNA is TGTGCCAGCAGCTTGAGTTACGGTTCCTACGAGCAGTACTTC.

This clone was recorded a few times. The chain combines TRBV7-9 with TRBJ2-6; D is perhaps TRBD2 (6 bases). The CDR3 has 18 residues. Per germline, CDR1 SEHNR and CDR2 FQNEAQ (reference sequence). Trimming removed 0 bases from V and 0 bases from J, with 12 bases in between. The CDR3 nucleotides are TGTGCCAGCAGCTTAGCGGCAGGGACTGGCTCTGGGGCCAACGTCCTGACTTTC. This encodes CASSLAAGTGSGANVLTF.

CDR3 sequence: CASSAGQTASGNTIYF. CDR3 sequence (DNA): TGTGCCAGCAGCGCGGGACAGACGGCGAGTGGAAACACCATATATTTT. The V call is TRBV5-6, the J call TRBJ1-3; TRBD1 matches 7 bases. The V and J ends lost 4 bases and 3 bases, in that order; junction bases with no gene match: 10. Germline V gives CDR1 SGHDT, CDR2 YYEEEE. The CDR3 is made up of 16 amino acids.

This clone was recorded once. This chain uses TRBV4-1 with TRBJ2-5; D uncertain. The closer fit of TRBJ2-7 to the DNA end suggests the J call may be wrong. This CDR3 spans 14 amino acids. Germline CDR1 and CDR2: MGHRA and YSYEKL. CDR3 protein: CASSQVQATYEQYF. The CDR3 DNA reads TGCGCCAGCAGCCAAGTCCAGGCAACCTACGAGCAGTACTTC.

As DNA, the CDR3 is TGCAGCGTTTATAGTGGAACAGGGGGAGAGACCCAGTACTTC. Protein product: CSVYSGTGGETQYF. J is TRBJ2-5 and V is TRBV29-1; 8 bases agree with TRBD1. With 5 bases clipped from V and 4 bases from J, the junction kept 9 bases outside the gene matches. This CDR3 region has 14 residues. CDR1 is SQVTM, CDR2 ANQGSEA, per germline.

This clone was recorded a few times. The gene calls are TRBV27 and TRBJ2-6; 9 bases line up with TRBD1. CDR1 and CDR2 (germline): MNHEY, SMNVEV (reference sequence). CDR3 size: 16 residues. After removal of 5 bases from V and 2 bases from J, the junction contained 4 bases not matched to a gene. The CDR3 DNA reads as TGTGCCAGCAGTCGGGGACAGGGACCTGGGGCCAACGTCCTGACTTTC. Protein product: CASSRGQGPGANVLTF.

This clone is medium-sized in the sample. The chain has TRBV2 and TRBJ1-2; 9 bases agree with TRBD1. The germline gives CDR1 SNHLY, CDR2 FYNNEI. V shed 3 bases and J 6 bases; nucleotides not matched to a gene: 5. CDR3 length: 14 residues. This CDR3 is CASSEGGTGNGYTF. DNA of the CDR3: TGTGCCAGCAGTGAGGGGGGGACAGGGAATGGCTACACCTTC.

The chain has TRBV4-3 and TRBJ2-5; D gene ambiguous. The J call could be wrong; TRBJ2-7 is a better fit for the DNA end. Germline V gives CDR1 LGHNA, CDR2 YSLEER. The CDR3 runs 14 residues. In DNA, the CDR3 is TGCGCCAGCAGCCAAGGGCGGCAGTCCTACGAGCAGTACTTC. Protein product: CASSQGRQSYEQYF.